There are a few counts of the clone carrying this T cell receptor beta chain. Living in under 30 US areas, the participants were between roughly 18 and 95 years of age. Trimming pared 7 bases from V and 4 bases from J, leaving 13 bases between. The germline gives CDR1 MNHEY, CDR2 SVGAGI. The CDR3 covers 13 residues. These data come from a study of blood T cell repertoires in COVID-19. About the study: PBMCs, B-cell-depleted T cells, or T cells were the source of the cDNA or gDNA that made up the material.

Original handling: Nucleated cell counts were estimated from reference gene primer amplification. TCRdb's table, derived via immunoSEQ multiplex PCR, lists solely in-frame clones and lacks some. V, J and clone size were drawn from that table, and D and trimming were deduced from the DNA. The top ten clones hold 2.8% of a sample with about 270,000 clones, approximately 90% of them seen once. The chain couples TRBV6-5 to TRBJ1-1; possibly TRBD1 for D (6 bases). The receptor comes from a man aged 35 to 55 who had been exposed to COVID-19. The specimen was PBMCs or T cells enriched from blood (not recorded which). The CDR3 protein is CASIISGVTEAFF. In DNA form, the CDR3 reads TGTGCCAGCATCATCTCAGGGGTCACTGAAGCTTTCTTT.